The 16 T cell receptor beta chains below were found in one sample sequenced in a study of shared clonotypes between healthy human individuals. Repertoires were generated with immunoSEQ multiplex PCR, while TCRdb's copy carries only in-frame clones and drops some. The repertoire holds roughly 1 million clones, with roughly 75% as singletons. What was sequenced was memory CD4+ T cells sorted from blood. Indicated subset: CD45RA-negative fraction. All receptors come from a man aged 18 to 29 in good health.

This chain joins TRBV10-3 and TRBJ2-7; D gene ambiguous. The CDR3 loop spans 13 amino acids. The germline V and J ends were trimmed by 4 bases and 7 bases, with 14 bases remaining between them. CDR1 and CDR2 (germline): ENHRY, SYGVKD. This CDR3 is CAISGSTRWEQYF. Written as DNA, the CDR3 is TGTGCCATCAGTGGGTCGACTCGATGGGAGCAGTACTTC.

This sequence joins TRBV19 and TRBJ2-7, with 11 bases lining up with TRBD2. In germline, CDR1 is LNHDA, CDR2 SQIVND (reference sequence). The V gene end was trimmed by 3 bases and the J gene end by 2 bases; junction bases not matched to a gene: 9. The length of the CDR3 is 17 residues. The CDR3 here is CASSMGRTSGSPYEQYF. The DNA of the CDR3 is TGTGCCAGTAGTATGGGACGGACTAGCGGGTCTCCCTACGAGCAGTACTTC.

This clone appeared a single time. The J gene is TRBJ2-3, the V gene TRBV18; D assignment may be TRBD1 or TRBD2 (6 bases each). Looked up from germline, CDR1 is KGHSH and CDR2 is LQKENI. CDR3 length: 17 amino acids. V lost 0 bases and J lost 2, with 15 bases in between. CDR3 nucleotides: TGTGCCAGCTCACCACCCAGAAGGGGGGCCTACACAGATACGCAGTATTTT. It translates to CASSPPRRGAYTDTQYF.

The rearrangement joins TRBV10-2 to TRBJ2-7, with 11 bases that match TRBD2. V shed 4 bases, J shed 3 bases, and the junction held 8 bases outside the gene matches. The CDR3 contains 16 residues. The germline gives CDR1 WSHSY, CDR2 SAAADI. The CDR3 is CASSGSTSGSFYEQYF. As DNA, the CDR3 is TGCGCCAGCAGTGGGTCTACTAGCGGGAGTTTCTACGAGCAGTACTTC.

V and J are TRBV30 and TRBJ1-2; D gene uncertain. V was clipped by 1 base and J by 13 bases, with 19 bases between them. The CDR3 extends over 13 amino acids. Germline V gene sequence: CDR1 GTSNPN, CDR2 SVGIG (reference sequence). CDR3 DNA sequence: TGTGCCTGGAGTGCCACCGGGGTGGGTTCGGTCACCTTC. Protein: CAWSATGVGSVTF.

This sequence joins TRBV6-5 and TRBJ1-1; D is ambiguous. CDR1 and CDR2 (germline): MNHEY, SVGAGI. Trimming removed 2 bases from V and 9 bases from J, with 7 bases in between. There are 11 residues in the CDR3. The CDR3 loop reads CASSYGRQAFF. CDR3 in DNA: TGTGCCAGCAGTTACGGGCGGCAAGCTTTCTTT.

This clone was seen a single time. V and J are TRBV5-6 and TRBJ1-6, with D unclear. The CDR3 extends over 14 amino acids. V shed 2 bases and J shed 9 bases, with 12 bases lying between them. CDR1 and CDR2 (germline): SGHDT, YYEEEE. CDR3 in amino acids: CASSFAGASSPLHF. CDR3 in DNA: TGTGCCAGCAGCTTCGCGGGAGCCAGTTCACCCCTCCACTTT. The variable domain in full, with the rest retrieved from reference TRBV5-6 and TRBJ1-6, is DAGVTQSPTHLIKTRGQQVTLRCSPKSGHDTVSWYQQALGQGPQFIFQYYEEEERQRGNFPDRFSGHQFPNYSSELNVNALLLGDSALYLCASSFAGASSPLHFGNGTRLTVT.

The CDR3: CASSSQGRLGQTEQFF. The CDR3 DNA reads as TGTGCCAGCAGCTCCCAAGGGAGACTAGGTCAGACTGAGCAGTTCTTC. The V call is TRBV5-4, the J call TRBJ2-1, with D possibly matching TRBD2 (6 bases). The CDR3 extends over 16 amino acids. Germline V gene lookup returns CDR1 SGHNT and CDR2 YYREEE (reference sequence). Deletions cut 3 bases from V and 9 bases from J, with 22 bases between.

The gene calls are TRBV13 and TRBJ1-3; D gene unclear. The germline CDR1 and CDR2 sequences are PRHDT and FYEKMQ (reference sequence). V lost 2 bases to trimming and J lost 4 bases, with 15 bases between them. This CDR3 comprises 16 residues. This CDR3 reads CASSLKGWGGGNTIYF. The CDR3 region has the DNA TGTGCCAGCAGCTTAAAGGGCTGGGGTGGGGGAAACACCATATATTTT.

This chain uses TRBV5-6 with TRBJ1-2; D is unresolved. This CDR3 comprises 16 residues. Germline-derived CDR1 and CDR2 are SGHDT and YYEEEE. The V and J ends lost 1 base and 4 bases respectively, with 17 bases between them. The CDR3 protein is CASSLRFRGSAYGYTF. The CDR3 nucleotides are TGTGCCAGCAGCTTGCGTTTTCGGGGATCGGCCTATGGCTACACCTTC. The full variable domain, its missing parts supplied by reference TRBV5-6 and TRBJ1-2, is DAGVTQSPTHLIKTRGQQVTLRCSPKSGHDTVSWYQQALGQGPQFIFQYYEEEERQRGNFPDRFSGHQFPNYSSELNVNALLLGDSALYLCASSLRFRGSAYGYTFGSGTRLTVV.

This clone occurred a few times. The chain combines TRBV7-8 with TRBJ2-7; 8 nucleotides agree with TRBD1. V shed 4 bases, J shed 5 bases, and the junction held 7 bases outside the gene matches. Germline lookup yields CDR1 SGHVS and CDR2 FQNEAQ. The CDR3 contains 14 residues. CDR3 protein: CASSSRTGRHEQYF. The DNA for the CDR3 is TGTGCCAGCAGCTCCCGGACAGGGAGGCACGAGCAGTACTTC.

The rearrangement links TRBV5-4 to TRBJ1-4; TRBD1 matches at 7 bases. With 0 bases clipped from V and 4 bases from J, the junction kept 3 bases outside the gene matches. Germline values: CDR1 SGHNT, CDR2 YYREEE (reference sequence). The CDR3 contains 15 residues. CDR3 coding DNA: TGTGCCAGCAGCTTGGGGGGGACAGTTAATGAAAAACTGTTTTTT. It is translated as CASSLGGTVNEKLFF.

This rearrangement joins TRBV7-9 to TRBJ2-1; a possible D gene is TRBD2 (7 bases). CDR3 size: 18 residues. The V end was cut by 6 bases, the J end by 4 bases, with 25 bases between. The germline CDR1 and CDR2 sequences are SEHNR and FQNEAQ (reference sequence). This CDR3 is CASRPRRGLAVEYNEQFF. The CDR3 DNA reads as TGTGCCAGCAGACCTAGGCGGGGGCTAGCGGTCGAGTACAATGAGCAGTTCTTC.

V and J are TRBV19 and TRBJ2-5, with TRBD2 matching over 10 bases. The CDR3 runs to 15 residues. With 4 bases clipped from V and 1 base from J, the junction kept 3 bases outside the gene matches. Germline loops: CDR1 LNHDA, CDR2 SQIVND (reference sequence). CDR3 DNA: TGTGCCAGTAGTACCGGACTAGCGGCCCAAGAGACCCAGTACTTC. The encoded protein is CASSTGLAAQETQYF.

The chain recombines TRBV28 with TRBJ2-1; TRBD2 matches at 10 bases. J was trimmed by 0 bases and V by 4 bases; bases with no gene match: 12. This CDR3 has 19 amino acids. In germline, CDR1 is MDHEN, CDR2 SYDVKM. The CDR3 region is CASSSRLAGLHYSYNEQFF. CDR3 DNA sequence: TGTGCCAGCAGTTCCAGACTAGCGGGCCTACATTACTCCTACAATGAGCAGTTCTTC.

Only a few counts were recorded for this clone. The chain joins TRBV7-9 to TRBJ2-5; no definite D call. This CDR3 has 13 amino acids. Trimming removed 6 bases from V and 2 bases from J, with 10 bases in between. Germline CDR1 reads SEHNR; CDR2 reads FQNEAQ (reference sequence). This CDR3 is CASSRVTQETQYF. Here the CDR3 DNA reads TGTGCCAGCAGTCGTGTTACACAAGAGACCCAGTACTTC.